Presented here are 25 T cell receptor beta chains from one specimen sequenced in a study of T cell responses to AZD1222 COVID-19 vaccine. Profiling relied on immunoSEQ multiplex PCR, and the TCRdb table lists in-frame clones only, not all of them. The table includes approximately 70,000 clones, about 87% detected once. The sample in question was peripheral blood, obtained 28 days after the second dose of the MenACWY control vaccine. Source of these receptors: an adult who received the MenACWY meningococcal vaccine as a control.

This chain links TRBV3-1 (or the pseudogene TRBV3-2) with TRBJ2-5; no reliable D call. CDR1 LGHDT and CDR2 YNNKEL come from the germline V gene (reference sequence). Deletions cut 1 base from V and 4 bases from J, with 4 bases between. This CDR3 has 12 amino acids. The CDR3 region has the DNA TGTGCCAGCAGCCAAGTTGGAGAGACCCAGTACTTC. Its translation is CASSQVGETQYF.

The rearrangement joins TRBV12-3 or TRBV12-4 to TRBJ2-5; D is uncertain. This CDR3 comprises 12 residues. V lost 9 bases to trimming and J lost 5 bases, with 13 bases between them. CDR3 residues: CASTSWTETQYF. The DNA of the CDR3 is TGTGCCAGTACGTCTTGGACGGAGACCCAGTACTTC.

J is TRBJ1-1 and V is TRBV7-2; 7 bases align to TRBD1. Germline CDR1 is SGHTA and CDR2 is FQGNSA. V was pared by 7 bases and J by 1 base, with 6 bases of the junction left unmatched. CDR3 length equals 14 residues. The CDR3 loop is CASTSTGRNTEAFF. As DNA, the CDR3 is TGTGCCAGCACCTCGACAGGGAGGAACACTGAAGCTTTCTTT.

V and J are TRBV5-4 and TRBJ2-5; D uncertain. Germline V CDR1 and CDR2: SGHNT, YYREEE (reference sequence). The CDR3 consists of 13 residues. Trimming stripped 4 bases from V and 1 base from J, with 8 bases between. The CDR3, as DNA: TGTGCCAGCAGCCTTAGGATCCAAGAGACCCAGTACTTC. Encoded protein: CASSLRIQETQYF.

For the CDR3, the DNA is TGTGCCAGCAGTCGGGAGTATAATTCACCCCTCCACTTT. Translation gives CASSREYNSPLHF. The genes are TRBV6-4 and TRBJ1-6; D ambiguous. Trimming left V 5 bases short and J 4 bases short, with 6 bases between. The CDR3 extends over 13 amino acids. CDR1 is MRHNA, CDR2 SNTAGT, per germline.

This chain joins TRBV10-3 and TRBJ1-1; weak D call: TRBD1 (5 bases). V gave up 5 bases and J gave up 6 bases, with 13 bases separating them. Per the germline V gene, CDR1 is ENHRY and CDR2 is SYGVKD. The CDR3 totals 13 residues. Written as DNA, the CDR3 is TGTGCCATCAGTTCTACAGGTCTAGCTGAAGCTTTCTTT. Protein sequence: CAISSTGLAEAFF.

V is TRBV28 and J is TRBJ1-5; D may be TRBD1 (5 bases). Germline values: CDR1 MDHEN, CDR2 SYDVKM. CDR3 size: 16 residues. V lost 5 bases to trimming and J lost 2 bases, with 16 bases between them. The CDR3 loop reads CASSQVGPAGNQPQHF. CDR3 DNA sequence: TGTGCCAGCAGTCAAGTGGGACCGGCGGGCAATCAGCCCCAGCATTTT.

The chain employs TRBV6-5 and TRBJ2-7, with TRBD1 matching 7 bases. Unmatched junction bases numbered 10, after V lost 0 bases and J lost 8 bases. This CDR3 has 15 amino acids. Germline V lookup: CDR1 MNHEY, CDR2 SVGAGI. The CDR3 loop is CASSYSRDSDTKQYF. The CDR3 DNA reads TGTGCCAGCAGTTACTCCAGGGACAGCGATACCAAGCAGTACTTC.

The DNA for the CDR3 is TGTGCCAGCAGTTCGCCAGGCTCGCCCGTAAACACTGAAGCTTTCTTT. It specifies CASSSPGSPVNTEAFF. The rearrangement joins TRBV6-5 to TRBJ1-1, with D hard to call. Trimming removed 4 bases from V and 2 bases from J, with 17 bases in between. Germline CDR1 is MNHEY and CDR2 is SVGAGI. The CDR3 spans 16 residues.

The gene calls are TRBV6-5 and TRBJ1-2, with D maybe TRBD1 (6 bases). Between the trimmed V and J ends, which lost 4 bases and 7 bases, there was a span of 16 bases. This CDR3 has 14 residues. Germline loops: CDR1 MNHEY, CDR2 SVGAGI. CDR3 DNA: TGTGCCAGCAGTTTCTTACAGGGAAGTTTTGGCTACACCTTC. It codes for CASSFLQGSFGYTF.

The rearrangement links TRBV25-1 to TRBJ2-3; 9 bases align to TRBD1. The CDR3 length is 15 residues. Germline V gene lookup returns CDR1 MGHDK and CDR2 SYGVNS. Germline trimming cut 2 bases from V and 4 bases from J; bases unmatched to any gene: 4. CDR3 DNA: TGTGCCAGCAGTGAAACAGGGGGCCGGGCAGATACGCAGTATTTT. Translating it yields CASSETGGRADTQYF. Using reference TRBV25-1 and TRBJ2-3 for the parts outside the CDR3, the full variable domain is EADIYQTPRYLVIGTGKKITLECSQTMGHDKMYWYQQDPGMELHLIHYSYGVNSTEKGDLSSESTVSRIRTEHFPLTLESARPSHTSQYLCASSETGGRADTQYFGPGTRLTVL.

This sequence joins TRBV7-2 and TRBJ2-5, with 10 bases fitting TRBD1. The V gene end was trimmed by 3 bases and the J gene end by 1 base; junction bases not matched to a gene: 2. Germline CDR1 reads SGHTA; CDR2 reads FQGNSA. The CDR3 has 15 amino acids. CDR3 region: CASSLTGGTQETQYF. CDR3 nucleotide sequence: TGTGCCAGCAGCTTGACAGGGGGCACCCAAGAGACCCAGTACTTC. The full variable domain, completed using reference TRBV7-2 and TRBJ2-5, is GAGVSQSPSNKVTEKGKDVELRCDPISGHTALYWYRQSLGQGLEFLIYFQGNSAPDKSGLPSDRFSAERTGGSVSTLTIQRTQQEDSAVYLCASSLTGGTQETQYFGPGTRLLVL.

The table lists this clone with a count of one. The chain links TRBV19 to TRBJ2-1; D call uncertain. Per the germline V gene, CDR1 is LNHDA and CDR2 is SQIVND (reference sequence). The V end was cut by 5 bases, the J end by 2 bases, with 7 bases between. This CDR3 is 13 amino acids long. The CDR3 DNA reads TGTGCCAGTAGTTCTAGTGCCTACAATGAGCAGTTCTTC. Its protein product is CASSSSAYNEQFF.

The CDR3 region is CASSPISGKNTEAFF. The CDR3 DNA follows: TGTGCCAGCTCACCAATATCGGGTAAGAACACTGAAGCTTTCTTT. The chain recombines TRBV18 with TRBJ1-1, with unresolved D. CDR1 KGHSH and CDR2 LQKENI come from the germline V gene. V was shortened by 2 bases and J by 1 base, with 11 bases between the two germline ends. The CDR3 extends over 15 amino acids.

V is TRBV28 and J is TRBJ1-6, with D possibly being TRBD1 (5 bases). The germline gives CDR1 MDHEN, CDR2 SYDVKM. This CDR3 comprises 20 residues. V was pared by 1 base and J by 0 bases, with 19 bases between. This CDR3 is CASSLSVGTFMSSYNSPLHF. The CDR3 coding sequence is TGTGCCAGCAGTTTATCGGTCGGGACCTTTATGAGCTCCTATAATTCACCCCTCCACTTT.

In this sample, this clone turned up once. The chain joins TRBV19 to TRBJ1-5; D remains unclear. The V end lost 1 base, the J end lost 2 bases, and 12 bases lay between the germline ends. The CDR3 length is 16 residues. Germline CDR1 is LNHDA and CDR2 is SQIVND (reference sequence). In nucleotides, the CDR3 is TGTGCCAGTAGTATAGTCGGATCAGGAGGCAATCAGCCCCAGCATTTT. Its translation: CASSIVGSGGNQPQHF.

The genes are TRBV12-3 or TRBV12-4 and TRBJ1-1; D perhaps matches TRBD1 (5 bases). This CDR3 contains 13 residues. With 3 bases removed from V and 11 bases from J, the gap between germline ends came to 16 bases. The CDR3 sequence is CASSLSSGREAFF. CDR3 DNA: TGTGCCAGCAGTTTGTCGTCAGGGAGGGAGGCTTTCTTT.

The chain combines TRBV7-9 with TRBJ2-5; D unclear. Germline loops: CDR1 SEHNR, CDR2 FQNEAQ (reference sequence). There are 14 residues in the CDR3. V was pared by 5 bases and J by 2 bases, with 12 bases between. CDR3 bases: TGTGCCAGCAGCATTGCTGGGTCTCAAGAGACCCAGTACTTC. Amino acid sequence: CASSIAGSQETQYF.

This chain joins TRBV2 and TRBJ2-6; no firm D call. Germline V gene lookup returns CDR1 SNHLY and CDR2 FYNNEI. Trimming shortened V by 4 bases and J by 0 bases, and 7 bases separated the two germline ends. This CDR3 has 15 residues. The CDR3 nucleotides read TGTGCCAGCAGTGGACCATTCTCTGGGGCCAACGTCCTGACTTTC. It encodes CASSGPFSGANVLTF.

The CDR3 DNA is TGTGCCAGCAGCCGGGGGAGAGATGAAAAACTGTTTTTT. It translates to CASSRGRDEKLFF. J is TRBJ1-4 and V is TRBV14, with a possible D match to TRBD1 (5 bases). Trimming stripped 4 bases from V and 6 bases from J, with 9 bases between. The germline V gene encodes CDR1 SGHDN and CDR2 FVKESK. This CDR3 spans 13 amino acids.

This rearrangement joins TRBV29-1 to TRBJ1-1, with D unresolved. This CDR3 has 14 residues. Trimming pared 5 bases from V and 2 bases from J, leaving 15 bases between. Germline V gives CDR1 SQVTM, CDR2 ANQGSEA. Written as DNA, the CDR3 is TGCAGCGTTTCAACACAGAGTTTCAACACTGAAGCTTTCTTT. It codes for CSVSTQSFNTEAFF.

DNA for the CDR3: TGTGCCTCACGGACAGGGGGCCCGGATACGCAGTATTTT. Translated: CASRTGGPDTQYF. This chain links TRBV7-9 with TRBJ2-3; 11 bases are a match to TRBD1. V gave up 11 bases and J gave up 6 bases; unmatched junction bases: 7. This CDR3 comprises 13 residues. The germline V gene encodes CDR1 SEHNR and CDR2 FQNEAQ (reference sequence).

The chain links TRBV30 to TRBJ1-4; D is perhaps TRBD1 (6 bases). Germline CDR1 reads GTSNPN; CDR2 reads SVGIG (reference sequence). The CDR3 loop spans 14 amino acids. Trimming pared 0 bases from V and 5 bases from J, leaving 10 bases between. The CDR3 coding sequence is TGTGCCTGGAGTGTAGGGACACCCAATGAAAAACTGTTTTTT. Translated, it gives CAWSVGTPNEKLFF.

This chain joins TRBV25-1 and TRBJ2-2; D ambiguous. The CDR3 extends over 15 amino acids. V lost 0 bases, J lost 0 bases, and 5 bases lay in between. Germline values: CDR1 MGHDK, CDR2 SYGVNS. DNA of the CDR3: TGTGCCAGCAGTGAATACCTATCGAACACCGGGGAGCTGTTTTTT. This encodes CASSEYLSNTGELFF.

This clone has just a few counts. The genes are TRBV12-2 and TRBJ1-1. TRBV12-2 counts as a pseudogene. This CDR3 contains 14 residues. The CDR3 region is CASRLARGDTEAFF. DNA for the CDR3: TGTGCAAGTCGCTTAGCCAGAGGGGACACTGAAGCTTTCTTT.